A single sample gave rise to the 20 T cell receptor beta chains below, sequenced in a study of T-cell reconstitution after alpha-beta-depleted transplantation in children. Molecular barcoding with unique molecular identifiers was used for the TCRbeta library. One entry per CDR3 protein results from TCRdb running MiXCR on the PCR reads. This table holds about 500,000 distinct CDR3 sequences, about 30% found once. The sequencing here drew on PBMCs from the stem cell graft donor, taken from the stem cell graft. These receptors were collected from a human donor who donated a stem cell graft to a child with aplastic anemia.

V is TRBV5-6 and J is TRBJ2-3, with 8 bases that match TRBD1. Germline values: CDR1 SGHDT, CDR2 YYEEEE. Losses at the gene ends were 4 bases for V and 0 bases for J; bases not matched to a gene: 4. This CDR3 contains 15 residues. The chain's CDR3 is CASSRDRGSTDTQYF. The CDR3 nucleotides read TGTGCCAGCAGCAGAGACAGGGGTAGCACAGATACGCAGTATTTT.

There are a few counts of this clonotype. This sequence joins TRBV14 and TRBJ1-3; no firm D call. The CDR3 runs 12 residues. Germline CDR1 is SGHDN and CDR2 is FVKESK. V lost 6 bases to trimming and J lost 0 bases, with 3 bases between them. CDR3 nucleotide sequence: TGTGCCAGCAGACGCTCTGGAAACACCATATATTTT. This translates into CASRRSGNTIYF.

The chain carries TRBV27 and TRBJ2-1, with 15 bases fitting TRBD2. CDR1 and CDR2 from the germline V gene are MNHEY and SMNVEV (reference sequence). V lost 2 bases, J lost 9 bases, and 11 bases stayed unmatched. The CDR3 has 18 residues. In DNA form, the CDR3 reads TGTGCCAGCAGTTTAAGGGTCCGGACTAGCGGGAGGGTAGGTGAGCAGTTCTTC. This codes for CASSLRVRTSGRVGEQFF.

This clonotype was counted a few times. This chain joins TRBV19 and TRBJ2-3, with D maybe TRBD2 (6 bases). This CDR3 is built from 15 residues. Germline loops: CDR1 LNHDA, CDR2 SQIVND (reference sequence). Trimming pared 5 bases from V and 1 base from J, leaving 13 bases between. This CDR3 reads CASSPSGGGTDTQYF. The CDR3 region has the DNA TGTGCCAGTAGTCCTTCTGGCGGGGGCACAGATACGCAGTATTTT.

The V and J genes are TRBV15 and TRBJ2-5; 7 bases line up with TRBD2. The CDR3 length is 16 residues. Unmatched junction bases numbered 9, after V lost 1 base and J lost 4 bases. CDR1 is LNHNV and CDR2 is YYDKDF in the germline V gene (reference sequence). CDR3 sequence (DNA): TGTGCCACCAGCAGAGGGTTCGCGGGAGAGCGAGAGACCCAGTACTTC. Its protein is CATSRGFAGERETQYF.

This clonotype showed up just a few times. The chain uses TRBV6-5 and TRBJ2-1; D gene uncertain. The CDR3 contains 11 residues. Trimming left V 6 bases short and J 9 bases short, with 9 bases between. Germline CDR1 MNHEY, CDR2 SVGAGI. The CDR3 DNA sequence: TGTGCCAGCAGACATGATAGTGAGCAGTTCTTC. Amino acids: CASRHDSEQFF.

The gene calls are TRBV6-5 and TRBJ2-1, with a tentative D call TRBD1 (6 bases). Trimming removed 8 bases from V and 7 bases from J, with 12 bases in between. The germline V gene has CDR1 MNHEY and CDR2 SVGAGI. This CDR3 is built from 12 residues. This CDR3 is CASCTGRNEQFF. CDR3 coding DNA: TGTGCCAGCTGTACAGGGCGGAATGAGCAGTTCTTC.

The CDR3 sequence is CSGLKQGRTEAFF. DNA for the CDR3: TGCAGTGGACTTAAACAGGGGAGGACTGAAGCTTTCTTT. The chain is built from TRBV20-1 and TRBJ1-1, with TRBD1 matching 7 bases. With 7 bases clipped from V and 5 bases from J, the junction kept 10 bases outside the gene matches. The length of the CDR3 is 13 residues. Per the germline V gene, CDR1 is DFQATT and CDR2 is SNEGSKA (reference sequence).

This sequence joins TRBV6-2 or TRBV6-3 and TRBJ1-2, with unresolved D. This CDR3 is 13 amino acids long. Germline V CDR1 and CDR2: MNHEY, SVGEGT. V lost 7 bases and J 3 bases, leaving 12 bases between the germline ends. CDR3 DNA sequence: TGTGCCAGCACCGGGGTGAGGTACTATGGCTACACCTTC. It is translated as CASTGVRYYGYTF.

This chain joins TRBV18 and TRBJ1-5; TRBD1 might be the D (6 bases). Trimming removed 8 bases at V and 4 bases at J, with 12 bases between. This CDR3 region has 13 residues. Germline V gene sequence: CDR1 KGHSH, CDR2 LQKENI. CDR3 DNA sequence: TGTGCCAGCCTACAGGGCCTAAATCAGCCCCAGCATTTT. Its protein is CASLQGLNQPQHF.

The chain employs TRBV20-1 and TRBJ2-1; the match to TRBD2 covers 7 bases. The CDR3 length is 17 residues. After removal of 3 bases from V and 2 bases from J, the junction contained 13 bases not matched to a gene. CDR1 is DFQATT and CDR2 is SNEGSKA in the germline V gene (reference sequence). CDR3 sequence: CSARGYLAEKAYNEQFF. In DNA form, the CDR3 reads TGCAGTGCTAGGGGATATCTAGCGGAGAAGGCCTACAATGAGCAGTTCTTC.

This clonotype was seen a few times. The chain uses TRBV12-3 or TRBV12-4 and TRBJ2-3; maybe TRBD2 (6 bases). This CDR3 has 15 residues. Trimming shortened V by 2 bases and J by 2 bases, and 11 bases separated the two germline ends. This CDR3 reads CASSLSAGSTDTQYF. CDR3 sequence (DNA): TGTGCCAGCAGTTTAAGTGCGGGATCCACAGATACGCAGTATTTT.

The chain is built from TRBV7-6 and TRBJ1-2; 8 bases fit TRBD1. Germline V gives CDR1 SGHVS, CDR2 FNYEAQ. The J segment lost 0 bases and the V segment lost 4 bases, leaving 10 bases of the junction unmatched. The CDR3 has 17 residues. DNA of the CDR3: TGTGCCAGCAGCTCCTCGACAGGGGCCCTAGCTAACTATGGCTACACCTTC. Its translation is CASSSSTGALANYGYTF.

The V gene is TRBV10-3, the J gene TRBJ2-7, with D unclear. From germline, CDR1 is ENHRY and CDR2 SYGVKD. The CDR3 spans 15 residues. V was clipped by 3 bases and J by 3 bases, with 15 bases between them. In nucleotides, the CDR3 is TGTGCCATCAGTGAATCGTGGCAGGTTGGCTACGAGCAGTACGTC. Its protein is CAISESWQVGYEQYV.

This clonotype was counted a few times. The chain links TRBV6-5 to TRBJ2-7, with TRBD2 matching 9 bases. The CDR3 sequence is 15 residues long. V was clipped by 1 base and J by 4 bases; unmatched bases: 5. CDR1 is MNHEY and CDR2 is SVGAGI in the germline V gene. This CDR3 reads CASSYLAGDLYEQYF. CDR3 DNA sequence: TGTGCCAGCAGTTACTTAGCGGGGGACCTTTACGAGCAGTACTTC.

This rearrangement joins TRBV20-1 to TRBJ1-6, with TRBD1 as a possible D gene (5 bases). The CDR3 is 17 amino acids. CDR1 is DFQATT, CDR2 SNEGSKA, per germline (reference sequence). With 4 bases removed from V and 0 bases from J, the gap between germline ends came to 16 bases. In DNA form, the CDR3 reads TGCAGTGCTAAACCTAATAGACAGAGCTCCTATAATTCACCCCTCCACTTT. It codes for CSAKPNRQSSYNSPLHF.

The chain carries TRBV2 and TRBJ1-2; possibly TRBD1 for D (5 bases). CDR1 and CDR2 from the germline V gene are SNHLY and FYNNEI. The CDR3 has 12 amino acids. The ends were cut back, 6 bases at V and 6 bases at J, with 11 bases in the middle. The CDR3 bases are TGTGCCAGCAGAGCAGGGTATGATGGCTACACCTTC. It specifies CASRAGYDGYTF.

V gene TRBV4-3 combines with J gene TRBJ1-4, with no clear D. The CDR3 covers 15 residues. In germline, CDR1 is LGHNA, CDR2 YSLEER. V was shortened by 5 bases and J by 10 bases, with 20 bases between the two germline ends. CDR3 region: CASSYGLSPSGKLFF. CDR3 bases: TGCGCCAGCAGCTATGGACTCTCCCCGAGCGGAAAACTGTTTTTT.

DNA of the CDR3: TGCAGTGCTAGGACTAGCGGAGGAGGAGGTCGCACAGATACGCAGTATTTT. Translating it yields CSARTSGGGGRTDTQYF. The gene calls are TRBV20-1 and TRBJ2-3, with 9 bases identical to TRBD2. J was trimmed by 1 base and V by 3 bases; bases with no gene match: 11. The CDR3 loop spans 17 amino acids. The germline gives CDR1 DFQATT, CDR2 SNEGSKA (reference sequence).

This chain links TRBV4-3 with TRBJ2-1, with TRBD2 matching 13 bases. This CDR3 contains 17 residues. The V segment lost 0 bases and the J segment 9 bases; nucleotides outside the gene matches: 8. Germline V gene lookup returns CDR1 LGHNA and CDR2 YSLEER. This chain's CDR3 is CASSQDHGLAGAFEQFF. The CDR3, as DNA: TGCGCCAGCAGCCAAGATCACGGACTAGCGGGAGCCTTTGAGCAGTTCTTC.